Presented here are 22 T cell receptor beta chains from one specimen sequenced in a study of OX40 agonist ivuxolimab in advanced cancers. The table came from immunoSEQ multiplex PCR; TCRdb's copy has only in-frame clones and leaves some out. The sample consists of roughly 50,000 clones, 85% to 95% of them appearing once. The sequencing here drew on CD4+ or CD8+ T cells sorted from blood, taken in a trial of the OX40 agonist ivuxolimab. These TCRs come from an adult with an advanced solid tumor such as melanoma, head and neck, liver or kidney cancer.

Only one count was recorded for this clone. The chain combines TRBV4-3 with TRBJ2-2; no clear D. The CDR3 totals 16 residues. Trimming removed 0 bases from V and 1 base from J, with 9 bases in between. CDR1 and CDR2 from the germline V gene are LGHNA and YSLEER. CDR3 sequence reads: CASSQDMSLNTGELFF. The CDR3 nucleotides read TGCGCCAGCAGCCAAGATATGAGTCTGAACACCGGGGAGCTGTTTTTT.

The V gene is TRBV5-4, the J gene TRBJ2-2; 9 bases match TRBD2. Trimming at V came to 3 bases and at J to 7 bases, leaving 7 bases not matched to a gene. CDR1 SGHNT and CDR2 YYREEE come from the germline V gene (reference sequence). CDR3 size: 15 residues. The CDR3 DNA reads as TGTGCCAGCAGCTACGCGGGGGGGCCTGACGGGGAGCTGTTTTTT. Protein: CASSYAGGPDGELFF.

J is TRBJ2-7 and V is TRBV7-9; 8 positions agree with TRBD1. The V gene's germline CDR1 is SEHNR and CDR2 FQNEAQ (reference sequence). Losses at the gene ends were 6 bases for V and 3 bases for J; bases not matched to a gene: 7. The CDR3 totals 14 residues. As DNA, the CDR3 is TGTGCCAGCAGTCGTATCGACAGGGGCTACGAGCAGTACTTC. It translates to CASSRIDRGYEQYF.

This CDR3 reads CASGGTGGAYTNTEAFF. In DNA, the CDR3 is TGTGCCAGCGGAGGGACAGGGGGCGCTTATACGAACACTGAAGCTTTCTTT. The chain joins TRBV7-9 to TRBJ1-1; 12 positions match TRBD1. Germline V gene lookup returns CDR1 SEHNR and CDR2 FQNEAQ (reference sequence). The J segment lost 1 base and the V segment lost 8 bases, leaving 11 bases of the junction unmatched. The CDR3 has 17 amino acids.

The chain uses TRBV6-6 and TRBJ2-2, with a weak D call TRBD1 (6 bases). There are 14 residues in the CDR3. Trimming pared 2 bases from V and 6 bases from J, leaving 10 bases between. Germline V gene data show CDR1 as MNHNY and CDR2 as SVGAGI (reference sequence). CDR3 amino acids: CASSYTQGSGELFF. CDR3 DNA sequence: TGTGCCAGCAGTTACACACAGGGTTCCGGGGAGCTGTTTTTT.

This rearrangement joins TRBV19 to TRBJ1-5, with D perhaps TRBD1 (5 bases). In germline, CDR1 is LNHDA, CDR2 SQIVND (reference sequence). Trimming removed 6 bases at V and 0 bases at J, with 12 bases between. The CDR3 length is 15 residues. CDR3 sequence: CASRPGLDSNQPQHF. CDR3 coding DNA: TGTGCCAGTAGACCGGGACTGGATAGCAATCAGCCCCAGCATTTT.

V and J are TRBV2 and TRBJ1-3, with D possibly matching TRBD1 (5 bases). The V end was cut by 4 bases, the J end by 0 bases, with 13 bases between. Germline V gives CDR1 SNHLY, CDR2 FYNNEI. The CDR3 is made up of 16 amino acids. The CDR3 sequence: CASSALGVDSGNTIYF. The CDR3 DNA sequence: TGTGCCAGCAGTGCGTTGGGGGTGGACTCTGGAAACACCATATATTTT.

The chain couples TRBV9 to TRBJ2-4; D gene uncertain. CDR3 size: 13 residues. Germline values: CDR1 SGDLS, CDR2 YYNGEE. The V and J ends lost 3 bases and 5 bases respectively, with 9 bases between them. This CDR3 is CASSGTQENIQYF. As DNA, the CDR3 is TGTGCCAGCAGCGGGACCCAAGAAAACATTCAGTACTTC.

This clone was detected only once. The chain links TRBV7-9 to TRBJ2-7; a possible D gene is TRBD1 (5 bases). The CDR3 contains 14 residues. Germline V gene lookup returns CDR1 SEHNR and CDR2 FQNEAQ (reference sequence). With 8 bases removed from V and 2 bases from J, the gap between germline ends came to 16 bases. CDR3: CASLARAGTYEQYF. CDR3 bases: TGTGCCAGCCTCGCCAGGGCAGGTACCTACGAGCAGTACTTC.

The CDR3 spells CASSTGTNGFGELFF. CDR3 DNA: TGTGCCAGCAGCACCGGGACAAATGGCTTCGGGGAGCTGTTTTTT. The chain carries TRBV11-2 and TRBJ2-2; possibly TRBD1 for D (6 bases). Trimming left V 5 bases short and J 7 bases short, with 17 bases between. From germline, CDR1 is SGHAT and CDR2 FQNNGV. The CDR3 has 15 amino acids.

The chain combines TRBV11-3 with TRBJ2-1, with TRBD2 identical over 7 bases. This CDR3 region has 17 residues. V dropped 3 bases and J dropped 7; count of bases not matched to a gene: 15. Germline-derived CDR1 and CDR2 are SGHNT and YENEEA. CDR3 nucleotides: TGTGCCAGCAGCTTTCAGGATATGGGGGGAGGGATTAATGAGCAGTTCTTC. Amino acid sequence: CASSFQDMGGGINEQFF.

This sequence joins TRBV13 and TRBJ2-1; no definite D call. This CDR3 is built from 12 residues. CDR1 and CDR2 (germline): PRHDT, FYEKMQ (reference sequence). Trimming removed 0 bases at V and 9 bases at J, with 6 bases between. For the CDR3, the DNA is TGTGCCAGCAGCTTAGGGATTGGTGAGCAGTTCTTC. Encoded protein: CASSLGIGEQFF.

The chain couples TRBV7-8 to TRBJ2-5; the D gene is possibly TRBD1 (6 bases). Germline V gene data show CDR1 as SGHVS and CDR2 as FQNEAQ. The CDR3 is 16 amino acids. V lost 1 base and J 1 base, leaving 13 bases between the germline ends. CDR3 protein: CASSLGAGDVQETQYF. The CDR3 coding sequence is TGTGCCAGCAGCTTAGGGGCAGGGGACGTCCAAGAGACCCAGTACTTC.

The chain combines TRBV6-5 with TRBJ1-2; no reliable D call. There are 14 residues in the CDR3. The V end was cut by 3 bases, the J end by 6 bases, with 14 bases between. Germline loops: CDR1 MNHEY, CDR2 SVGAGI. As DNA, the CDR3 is TGTGCCAGCAGTTATACGGGCATGTTGGATGGCTACACCTTC. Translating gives CASSYTGMLDGYTF.

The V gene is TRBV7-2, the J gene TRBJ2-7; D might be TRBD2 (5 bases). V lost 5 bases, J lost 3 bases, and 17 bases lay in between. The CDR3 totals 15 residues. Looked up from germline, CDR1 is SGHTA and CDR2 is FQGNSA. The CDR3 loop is CASSPLELSGYEQYF. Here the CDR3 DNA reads TGTGCCAGCAGCCCCCTTGAGTTAAGCGGCTACGAGCAGTACTTC.

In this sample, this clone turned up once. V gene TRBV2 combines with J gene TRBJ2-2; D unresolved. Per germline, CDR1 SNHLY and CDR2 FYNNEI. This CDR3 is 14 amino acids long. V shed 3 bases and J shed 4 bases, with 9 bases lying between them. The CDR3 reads CASSEVFVTGELFF. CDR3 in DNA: TGTGCCAGCAGTGAGGTTTTTGTCACCGGGGAGCTGTTTTTT.

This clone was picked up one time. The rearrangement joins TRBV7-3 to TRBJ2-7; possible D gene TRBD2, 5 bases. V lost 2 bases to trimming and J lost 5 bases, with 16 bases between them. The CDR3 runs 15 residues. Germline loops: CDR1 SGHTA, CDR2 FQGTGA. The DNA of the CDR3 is TGTGCCAGCAGCTTATCGGGAAGGGTCTTAGACGAGCAGTACTTC. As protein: CASSLSGRVLDEQYF.

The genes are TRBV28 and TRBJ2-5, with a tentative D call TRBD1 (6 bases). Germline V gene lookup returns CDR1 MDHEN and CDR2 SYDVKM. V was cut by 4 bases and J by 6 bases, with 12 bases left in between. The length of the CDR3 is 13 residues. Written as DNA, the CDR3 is TGTGCCAGCAGTTGGGACACCGAGAAGACCCAGTACTTC. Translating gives CASSWDTEKTQYF.

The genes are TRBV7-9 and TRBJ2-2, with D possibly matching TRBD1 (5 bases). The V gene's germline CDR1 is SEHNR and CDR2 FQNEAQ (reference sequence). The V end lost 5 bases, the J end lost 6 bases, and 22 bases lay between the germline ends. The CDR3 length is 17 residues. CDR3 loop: CASSNKWGGTLSGELFF. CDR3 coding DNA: TGTGCCAGCAGCAACAAGTGGGGCGGAACGCTTTCCGGGGAGCTGTTTTTT.

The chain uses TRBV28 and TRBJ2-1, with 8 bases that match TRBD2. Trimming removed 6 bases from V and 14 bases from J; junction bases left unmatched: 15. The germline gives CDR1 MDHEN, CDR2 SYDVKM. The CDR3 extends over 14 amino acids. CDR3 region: CASSVLGLAETKFF. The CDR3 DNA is TGTGCCAGCAGCGTACTTGGACTAGCCGAGACTAAGTTCTTC. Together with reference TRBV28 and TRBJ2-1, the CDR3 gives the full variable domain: DVKVTQSSRYLVKRTGEKVFLECVQDMDHENMFWYRQDPGLGLRLIYFSYDVKMKEKGDIPEGYSVSREKKERFSLILESASTNQTSMYLCASSVLGLAETKFFGPGTRLTVL.

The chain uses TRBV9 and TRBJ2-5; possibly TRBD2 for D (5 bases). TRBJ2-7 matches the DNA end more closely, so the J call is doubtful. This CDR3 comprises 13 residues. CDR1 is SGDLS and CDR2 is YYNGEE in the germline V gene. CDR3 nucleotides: TGTGCCAGTGGAGGATATGACTCCTACGAGCAGTACTTC. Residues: CASGGYDSYEQYF.

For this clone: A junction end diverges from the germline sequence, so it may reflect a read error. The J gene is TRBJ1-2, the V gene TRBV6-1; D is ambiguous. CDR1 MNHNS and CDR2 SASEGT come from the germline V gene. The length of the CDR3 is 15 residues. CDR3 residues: CASREVDLGGYGYTF. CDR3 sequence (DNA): TGTGCCAGCAGGGAAGTTGACCTGGGCGGCTATGGCTACACCTTC.